This TCR beta chain was captured in a study of blood T cell repertoires in COVID-19. On the study more broadly: Sample material is recorded as cDNA or gDNA derived from T cells, B-cell-depleted T cells, or PBMCs.

Trimming pared 1 base from V and 3 bases from J, leaving 19 bases between. CDR1 GTSNPN and CDR2 SVGIG come from the germline V gene (reference sequence). This CDR3 has 16 residues. Per the original data handling: Reference gene primer amplification in the assay estimated nucleated cell counts. Profiled with immunoSEQ multiplex PCR; TCRdb holds only in-frame clones, not every one. That table is the source of V, J and clone size, and D and trimming were worked out from the DNA. Among over 150,000 clones listed, around 83% were seen once. Input material: peripheral blood. This rearrangement joins TRBV30 to TRBJ2-7; D possibly corresponds to TRBD2 (6 bases). The receptor's source is a man in his forties or fifties with active or convalescent COVID-19. The CDR3 coding sequence is TGTGCCTGGAGTGCCCCCCTAGCGATTGCAGGCTACGAGCAGTACTTC. Translation: CAWSAPLAIAGYEQYF.